The clone carrying this T cell receptor (beta chain) was detected a few times. The antigen remains undetermined. The sample originates from a study of beta chain features in type 1 diabetes. Overall study context: Patients were similar to healthy donors in age and gender (as well as in cell yields).

Whole-study findings and limits: Relative to healthy donors, patients appeared to have naive, central memory and Treg TCRB repertoires that were more similar. Among patients with Type 1 diabetes, TCRB CDR3s were moderately but significantly shorter in every one of the four CD4+ subsets. With patients and controls alike, PCR might favor shorter templates to an equal degree.

The entirety of the isolated RNA underwent reverse transcription, so expressed TCRB transcripts were sequenced. Sequenced naive, central memory and regulatory T cell samples produced an average of approximately 3.5 million reads. Here immunoSEQ multiplex PCR was the method, and the copy in TCRdb shows in-frame clones only, minus some. The table shows about 710,000 clones, with more than 12% occurring only once. The V and J ends lost 1 base and 10 bases, in that order; junction bases with no gene match: 12. Germline V gene lookup returns CDR1 MRHNA and CDR2 SNTAGT. The CDR3 is 16 residues long. This chain uses TRBV6-4 with TRBJ2-1; 8 positions match TRBD2. The clonotype originates from a man younger than 35 with type 1 diabetes. The sequencing sample was made of naive CD4+ T cells from blood. The CDR3 protein is CASSDWMRGEAGEQFF. The DNA for the CDR3 is TGTGCCAGCAGTGACTGGATGCGGGGGGAGGCCGGCGAGCAGTTCTTC.